These 18 T cell receptor beta chains were all obtained from the same sample, sequenced in a study of CXCR3-negative and CXCR3-positive naive CD8 T cells. Study-wide findings and caveats: CXCR3-expressing naive cells carried TRB CDR3s more hydrophobic than those of CXCR3-negative naive cells.

The authors prepared UMI-labeled TRB cDNA libraries by 5' RACE. TCRdb derives one entry per CDR3 protein from the 5' RACE reads, leaving out DNA. The sample features 150,000 or so distinct CDR3 sequences, with roughly 0.27% in its top ten. Which antigens these TCRs recognize remains unknown. Input material: naive CXCR3+ CD8+ T cells from blood. Subset indicated: CD45RO-CCR7+CD27+CD95- naive CD8+ T cells expressing CXCR3 (TNR3+). These TCRs come from a human donor in good health. Some clones in this sample may be carry-over from other donors' samples.

The chain joins TRBV10-3 to TRBJ2-7. The CDR3 sequence is 14 residues long. Germline-derived CDR1 and CDR2 are ENHRY and SYGVKD. CDR3 region: CAISESHREYEQYF.

The rearrangement links TRBV7-9 to TRBJ1-5. Germline loops: CDR1 SEHNR, CDR2 FQNEAQ (reference sequence). The CDR3 has 12 residues. The CDR3 loop is CASTEGNQPQHF.

The rearrangement joins TRBV7-2 to TRBJ1-2. The CDR3 runs to 13 residues. In germline, CDR1 is SGHTA, CDR2 FQGNSA. The CDR3 sequence is CASSLVQPYGYTF. Using reference TRBV7-2 and TRBJ1-2 for the parts outside the CDR3, the full variable domain is GAGVSQSPSNKVTEKGKDVELRCDPISGHTALYWYRQSLGQGLEFLIYFQGNSAPDKSGLPSDRFSAERTGGSVSTLTIQRTQQEDSAVYLCASSLVQPYGYTFGSGTRLTVV.

The chain employs TRBV5-5 and TRBJ2-2; without DNA, the TCRdb call of TRBD1 cannot be checked. The CDR3 extends over 17 amino acids. In germline, CDR1 is SGHKS, CDR2 YYEKEE (reference sequence). The CDR3 sequence is CASSRPKGQPNTGELFF.

This chain uses TRBV28 with TRBJ1-1; the TCRdb D gene call, TRBD1, has no DNA to confirm it. The CDR3 runs to 14 residues. Germline V CDR1 and CDR2: MDHEN, SYDVKM. CDR3 amino acids: CASSFWTENTEAFF. The full variable domain, rest sourced from reference TRBV28 and TRBJ1-1, is DVKVTQSSRYLVKRTGEKVFLECVQDMDHENMFWYRQDPGLGLRLIYFSYDVKMKEKGDIPEGYSVSREKKERFSLILESASTNQTSMYLCASSFWTENTEAFFGQGTRLTVV.

The chain employs TRBV27 and TRBJ2-1; the TRBD1 assignment by TCRdb is unverifiable without DNA. The CDR3 loop spans 17 amino acids. Germline V lookup: CDR1 MNHEY, CDR2 SMNVEV (reference sequence). CDR3 sequence: CASRPSSGPSAGNEQFF.

The chain couples TRBV29-1 to TRBJ2-7; the D call of TRBD1 rests on TCRdb alone, since no DNA is present to check it. The CDR3 is 16 residues long. The germline CDR1 and CDR2 sequences are SQVTM and ANQGSEA. CDR3 region: CSVEVIAGGHPYEQYF.

The chain uses TRBV7-9 and TRBJ2-3. The CDR3 loop spans 13 amino acids. Germline loops: CDR1 SEHNR, CDR2 FQNEAQ (reference sequence). The chain's CDR3 is CASSGDTLDTQYF. Full variable domain (rest looked up from reference TRBV7-9 and TRBJ2-3): DTGVSQNPRHKITKRGQNVTFRCDPISEHNRLYWYRQTLGQGPEFLTYFQNEAQLEKSRLLSDRFSAERPKGSFSTLEIQRTEQGDSAMYLCASSGDTLDTQYFGPGTRLTVL.

The V gene is TRBV11-2, the J gene TRBJ1-3. Germline lookup yields CDR1 SGHAT and CDR2 FQNNGV. The CDR3 is made up of 16 amino acids. CDR3 in amino acids: CASSLVFNSLANTIYF.

The rearrangement joins TRBV20-1 to TRBJ2-7; TCRdb picks TRBD2, but there is no DNA to check that call. The CDR3 consists of 15 residues. Germline V gene data show CDR1 as DFQATT and CDR2 as SNEGSKA (reference sequence). The CDR3 loop is CSADTGSGTFYEQYF.

V usage is TRBV19 and J usage is TRBJ2-7; TCRdb's D call, TRBD1, is unchecked because there is no DNA. The CDR3 spans 12 residues. The germline V gene encodes CDR1 LNHDA and CDR2 SQIVND (reference sequence). The CDR3 protein is CASGQATYEQYF.

The chain combines TRBV27 with TRBJ1-5. Germline V gene lookup returns CDR1 MNHEY and CDR2 SMNVEV (reference sequence). This CDR3 is 16 amino acids long. The CDR3 sequence: CASSSIPDGSNQPQHF.

The chain links TRBV9 to TRBJ2-3; TCRdb's assignment of TRBD1 cannot be checked, as there is no DNA. The CDR3 contains 15 residues. CDR1 and CDR2 (germline): SGDLS, YYNGEE. This CDR3 reads CASSTGTGFIDTQYF.

The genes are TRBV6-2 or TRBV6-3 and TRBJ1-2; TCRdb returns TRBD1, unconfirmable since there is no DNA. This CDR3 region has 17 residues. Germline CDR1 and CDR2: MNHEY and SVGEGT. CDR3 residues: CASSYALGRDRRYGYTF.

The rearrangement links TRBV10-3 to TRBJ2-1. There are 16 residues in the CDR3. From germline, CDR1 is ENHRY and CDR2 SYGVKD. This CDR3 is CAISESWAGVYNEQFF.

This sequence joins TRBV7-2 and TRBJ2-1; TCRdb designates TRBD2, a call that cannot be tested without DNA. Germline lookup yields CDR1 SGHTA and CDR2 FQGNSA. The CDR3 runs 15 residues. The CDR3 protein is CASSVLEGSYNEQFF.

The chain is built from TRBV7-9 and TRBJ2-5; no DNA is available, so the TRBD2 call from TCRdb remains unchecked. The CDR3 is 18 amino acids. Germline V CDR1 and CDR2: SEHNR, FQNEAQ (reference sequence). CDR3 in amino acids: CASSPGVGLAKSQETQYF.

The V gene is TRBV29-1, the J gene TRBJ2-1; checking the TCRdb D call of TRBD1 is not possible without DNA. Germline CDR1 SQVTM, CDR2 ANQGSEA. This CDR3 contains 13 residues. The CDR3 here is CSVETPRGDEQFF.